Listed here is a single TCR beta chain. No antigen is known for it. The entry originates in a study of T-cell memory formation after mild COVID-19. Overall study results and limits: A second wave expanding day 15 to 37 was CD4+-biased; contracting clones were balanced. Some clones that responded turned up in pre-infection memory, which suggests that cross-reactive memory joined in.

Sample barcodes and UMIs were carried by the TCR alpha and TCR beta cDNA libraries that 5'RACE generated with constant-segment primers. One entry per CDR3 protein, called by TCRdb with MiXCR from the 5' RACE reads. The table lists more than 250,000 distinct CDR3 sequences, 16% of them singletons, with more than 20% in the top ten. The CDR3 runs 15 residues. Germline lookup yields CDR1 SGHTA and CDR2 FQGTGA. V shed 4 bases and J 5 bases; nucleotides not matched to a gene: 5. This TCR was sampled from a man younger than 30 who had mild COVID-19 (a few samples of this study predate the infection). Cell type and time point are not known. Sequencing was performed on PBMCs or a T cell subset sorted from them (not recorded which). The J gene is TRBJ2-5, the V gene TRBV7-3, with 12 bases aligning to TRBD2. CDR3 sequence reads: CASSSTGLAGETQYF. The CDR3 nucleotides read TGTGCCAGCAGCTCCACCGGACTAGCGGGGGAGACCCAGTACTTC.